This T cell receptor beta chain was identified in a study of neurological immune-mediated disorders. Study findings and constraints: Multiple sclerosis, the disease with the least TCR clonal expansion, fell below healthy controls, whereas HTLV-1-associated myelopathy showed the most. No expanded-clone CDR3 amino acid sequence recurred across subjects, suggesting private TCR-beta repertoires.

The germline V gene encodes CDR1 MDHEN and CDR2 SYDVKM. Trimming removed 4 bases from V and 3 bases from J, with 13 bases in between. CDR3 length equals 14 residues. This clonotype showed up many times. Its antigen remains unidentified. MiXCR, run by TCRdb on the 5' RACE reads, gives a single entry per CDR3 protein. The profile shows over 25,000 distinct CDR3 sequences, approximately 12% of them singletons. The TCR was taken from a man aged 55 to 69 in good health. The chain uses TRBV28 and TRBJ2-7; no firm D call. Sequencing was done on a sample of PBMCs. The CDR3 region is CASSSSGLVYEQYF. CDR3 nucleotide sequence: TGTGCCAGCAGTTCCTCCGGGCTGGTCTACGAGCAGTACTTC.